The clone carrying this TCR beta chain appeared a few times. Its antigen is not identified. Germline V lookup: CDR1 MGHDK, CDR2 SYGVNS. With 0 bases removed from V and 6 bases from J, the gap between germline ends came to 6 bases. CDR3 length equals 13 residues. This entry comes from a study of cytomegalovirus exposure and HLA in healthy donors. Whole-study results and caveats: Researchers had no immune exposure information except CMV serostatus available.

In the PCR, 60 Vbeta and 13 Jbeta primers were used. Measured with immunoSEQ multiplex PCR; TCRdb has only the in-frame clones, and not every one. Of about 160,000 clones listed, 80% are singletons. The chain has TRBV25-1 and TRBJ2-1; D gene unclear. The receptor was derived from a woman aged 45-65 years in good health and CMV-seropositive. Specimen: PBMCs. The CDR3 DNA follows: TGTGCCAGCAGTGAATATGAGAGCAATGAGCAGTTCTTC. The encoded protein is CASSEYESNEQFF.